This TCR beta chain emerged from a study of blood T cells in healthy people across ages. General observations from the study: Any conclusive comparison of naive versus antigen-experienced cells was prevented by using unsorted PBMCs. Donors of long life had a larger count of naive CD4+ cells and greater diversity than aged donors.

This clonotype was found once. The antigen remains unidentified. The second PCR ran roughly 6 to 11 cycles with a sample-barcoded 5' primer and J-beta primers. Each TCR beta cDNA got a 12-nucleotide random molecular identifier. From the 5' RACE reads, TCRdb called clonotypes with MiXCR, one entry per CDR3 protein. Of about 730,000 distinct CDR3 sequences in the sample, about 42% were seen once. The germline V gene has CDR1 SGHTA and CDR2 FQGNSA. CDR3 length: 15 amino acids. V was pared by 5 bases and J by 7 bases, with 8 bases of the junction left unmatched. Sequenced material: blood. This sequence joins TRBV7-2 and TRBJ2-1, with TRBD2 matching 10 bases. The sequence derives from a woman in her fifties or sixties in good health. CDR3 loop: CASSRAGGQANEQFF. The CDR3 region has the DNA TGTGCCAGCAGCAGAGCGGGAGGGCAGGCGAATGAGCAGTTCTTC.